These 2 T cell receptor beta chains were all obtained from the same sample, sequenced in a study of cytomegalovirus exposure and HLA in healthy donors (TCRdb year 2017). The library came from the immunoSEQ multiplex PCR assay. The multiplex PCR relied on a mix of 60 forward primers for TCR Vbeta segments and 13 reverse primers for TCR Jbeta segments. TCRdb mirrors the immuneACCESS table, restricted to in-frame sequences. Some clones are absent from its copies; in checked studies, under half trace to an unresolved V gene, and the reason for the others is unknown. The sample table holds around 130,000 clones. In total, the top ten clones hold 2% of the sample. What was sequenced was PBMCs. These receptors were obtained from a woman in her sixties or seventies in good health and CMV-seronegative.

This sequence joins TRBV28 and TRBJ2-7; D may be TRBD2 (6 bases). Looked up from germline, CDR1 is MDHEN and CDR2 is SYDVKM. The CDR3 runs to 15 residues. Trimming cost V 6 bases and J 0 bases, with 15 bases left between them. CDR3 protein: CASRKGGPNSYEQYF. The DNA of the CDR3 is TGTGCCAGCAGGAAAGGAGGGCCCAACTCCTACGAGCAGTACTTC.

The chain is built from TRBV7-3 and TRBJ2-7; possible D gene TRBD1, 6 bases. Germline V gene data show CDR1 as SGHTA and CDR2 as FQGTGA. Trimming shortened V by 5 bases and J by 2 bases, and 13 bases separated the two germline ends. This CDR3 has 14 residues. Here the CDR3 DNA reads TGTGCCAGCAGCCAAGGGGGTACGGCCTACGAGCAGTACTTC. This gives the protein CASSQGGTAYEQYF.